This T cell receptor beta chain was captured in a study of spatial heterogeneity in lung cancer (dated by TCRdb to the late 2010s). About the investigation overall: Beta-chain transcripts were consistently detected in greater numbers than alpha-chain transcripts, which likely reflects a higher abundance of beta-chain transcripts. At surgery, hundreds of tumor regions, 61 to 75 matched nontumor lung samples and 56 PBMC samples were TCR-sequenced for both alpha and beta chains. In the raw uncorrected reads, each unique combination of TCR and UMI appeared on average more than ten times. The study quantitatively compared TCR alpha and beta repertoires across multiple tumor regions, matched nontumor lung and blood in non-small cell lung cancer. TCR repertoire features were related to nonsynonymous mutation counts determined by whole-exome sequencing of tumor tissue. A strong correlation was found between TCR transcript counts in tumor regions and a T cell transcriptional module score from matched bulk RNA-seq.

According to the study, the label for this sample's time point signals: sample taken at primary tumor resection. Donors were around 71 patients with early-stage, untreated non-small cell lung cancer from the lung TRACERx cohort. For TCR sequencing, whole RNA was extracted from tumor and nontumor lung tissue, or from cryopreserved PBMC samples, and no cell sorting was done. Only patients with enough RNA available from two or more tumor regions were chosen for TCR sequencing. Tumor and adjacent nontumor lung specimens were reviewed by a lung pathologist before selection. As encoded in the germline V gene, CDR1 is MNHEY while CDR2 is SVGEGT. V is cut by 7 bases and J by 6 bases, and the space between the germline ends is 8 bases. The CDR3 contains 11 residues, cysteine and phenylalanine counted. The sequence is cut down to CDR3 DNA, 33 bases in frame from base 1. Library method: 5' RACE. The reads were generated on a NextSeq 500. The TCR library protocol attached a unique molecular identifier to each TCR cDNA molecule to allow correction of PCR and sequencing errors. Concerning the study's data processing: Decombinator tools were used for TCR identification, UMI-based error correction and CDR3 extraction. TCRs above a frequency of 2 per 1,000, corresponding to the top 1% of the tumor frequency distribution, were defined as expanded. Expanded tumor TCRs were classed as regional if statistically deemed absent (corrected P<0.05) from at least one tumor region, otherwise ubiquitous. Rényi diversity was computed with the R vegan package after subsampling each repertoire 100 times to 5,000 TCRs. To build CDR3 similarity networks, amino acid triplet string-kernel similarity was used, and CDR3s were connected when their pairwise similarity was above 0.82. TCRdb redid the processing of the public reads, applying fastp at Q25 and MiXCR, and retained in-frame beta chains. Rows with one shared CDR3 protein collapse into an entry with the most common genes and DNA. TCRdb, not the authors, supplied the V and J calls. This sample has 4,200 or so distinct CDR3 sequences in its table, and approximately 9% of those were observed once. The top ten constitute roughly 9.3% of the sample.

This clonotype is categorized as medium-sized (0.01 to 0.1%). The clone's antigen remains unknown. There are no base qualities to consult, and no much larger clone falls within one base. Findings and caveats that apply to the study as a whole: Counts of ubiquitous and regional expanded TCRs correlated with counts of ubiquitous and regional nonsynonymous mutations, respectively. A correlation was observed between the number of expanded intratumoral alpha and beta TCRs and the tumor nonsynonymous mutation count. Confirming at a functional level the hypothesis that regional TCRs recognize regional mutations was considered to require additional single-cell paired TCR alpha and beta sequencing. TCR-seq coverage of tumor T cells was estimated to be only approximately 7% for alpha chains and more than 11% for beta chains.

This TCR was recovered from a male donor with early-stage non-small cell lung cancer. The source material was lung tumor tissue, sampled at surgery. The sequence links TRBV6-2 or TRBV6-3 to TRBJ2-3, with the D gene too uncertain to name. The bases are TGTGCCAGCACCTTCGCCGATACGCAGTATTTT. This translates into CASTFADTQYF.